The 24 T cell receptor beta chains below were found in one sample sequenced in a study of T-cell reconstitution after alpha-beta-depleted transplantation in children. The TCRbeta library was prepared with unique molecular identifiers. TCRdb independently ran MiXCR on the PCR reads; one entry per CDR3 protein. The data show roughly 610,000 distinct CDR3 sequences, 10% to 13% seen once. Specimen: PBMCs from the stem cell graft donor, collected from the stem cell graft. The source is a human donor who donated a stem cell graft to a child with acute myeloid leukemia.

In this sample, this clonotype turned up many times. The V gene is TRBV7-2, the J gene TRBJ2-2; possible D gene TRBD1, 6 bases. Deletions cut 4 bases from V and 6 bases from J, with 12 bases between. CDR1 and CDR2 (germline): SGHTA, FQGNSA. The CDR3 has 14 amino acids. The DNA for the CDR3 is TGTGCCAGCAGCTCAACAGGGTCGGCCGGGGAGCTGTTTTTT. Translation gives CASSSTGSAGELFF.

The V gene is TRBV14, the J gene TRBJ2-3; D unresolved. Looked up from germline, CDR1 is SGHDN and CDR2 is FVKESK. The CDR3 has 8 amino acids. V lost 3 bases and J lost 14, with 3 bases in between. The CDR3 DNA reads TGTGCCAGCAGCCACTTGTATTTT. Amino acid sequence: CASSHLYF.

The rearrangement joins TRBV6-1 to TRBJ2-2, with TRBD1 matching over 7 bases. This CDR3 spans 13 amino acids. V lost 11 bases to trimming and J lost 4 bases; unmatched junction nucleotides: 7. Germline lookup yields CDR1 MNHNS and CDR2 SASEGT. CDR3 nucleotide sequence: TGTGCCGCAAAGACAGGGCTCACCGGGGAGCTGTTTTTT. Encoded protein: CAAKTGLTGELFF.

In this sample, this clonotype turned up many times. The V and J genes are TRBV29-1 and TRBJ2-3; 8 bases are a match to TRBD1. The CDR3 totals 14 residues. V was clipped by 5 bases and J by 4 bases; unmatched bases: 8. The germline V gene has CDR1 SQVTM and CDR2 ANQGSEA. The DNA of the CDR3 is TGCAGCGTTTTTGGACAGGGTCAGGCAGATACGCAGTATTTT. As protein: CSVFGQGQADTQYF.

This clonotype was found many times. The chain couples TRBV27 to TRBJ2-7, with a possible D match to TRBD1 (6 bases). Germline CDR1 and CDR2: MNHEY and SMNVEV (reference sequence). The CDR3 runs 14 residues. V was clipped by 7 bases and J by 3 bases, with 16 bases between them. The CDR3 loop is CASTPSRGHYEQYF. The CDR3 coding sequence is TGTGCCAGCACCCCCTCCAGGGGTCACTACGAGCAGTACTTC.

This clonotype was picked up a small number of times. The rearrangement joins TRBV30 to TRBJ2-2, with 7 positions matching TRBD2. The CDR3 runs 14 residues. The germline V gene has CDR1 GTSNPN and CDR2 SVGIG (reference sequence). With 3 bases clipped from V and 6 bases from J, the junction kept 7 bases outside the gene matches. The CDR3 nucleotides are TGTGCCTGGAGCTCACCCCTAGCGGCCGGGGAGCTGTTTTTT. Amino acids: CAWSSPLAAGELFF.

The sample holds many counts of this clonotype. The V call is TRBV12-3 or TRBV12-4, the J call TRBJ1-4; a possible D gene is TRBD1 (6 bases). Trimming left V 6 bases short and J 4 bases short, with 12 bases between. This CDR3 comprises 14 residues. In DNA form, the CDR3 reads TGTGCCAGCAGACCGACAGGAATTAATGAAAAACTGTTTTTT. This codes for CASRPTGINEKLFF.

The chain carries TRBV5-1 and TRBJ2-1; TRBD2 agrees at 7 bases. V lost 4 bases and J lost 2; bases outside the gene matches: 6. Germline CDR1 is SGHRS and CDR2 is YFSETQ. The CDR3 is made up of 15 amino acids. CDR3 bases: TGCGCCAGCAGCATTGGCGGGAGACCCTACAATGAGCAGTTCTTC. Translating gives CASSIGGRPYNEQFF.

Here the CDR3 reads CASGPGQDSTEAFF. Here the CDR3 DNA reads TGTGCTAGTGGTCCTGGACAGGACAGCACTGAAGCTTTCTTT. V usage is TRBV12-5 and J usage is TRBJ1-1; 7 bases agree with TRBD1. The CDR3 has 14 amino acids. The V and J ends lost 5 bases and 4 bases, in that order; junction bases with no gene match: 7. Germline CDR1 and CDR2: LGHNT and FRNRAP.

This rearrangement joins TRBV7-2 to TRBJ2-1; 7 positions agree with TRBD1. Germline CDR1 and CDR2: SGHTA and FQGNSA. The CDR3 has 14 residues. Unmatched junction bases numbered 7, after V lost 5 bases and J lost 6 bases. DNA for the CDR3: TGTGCCAGCAGCCGCGACAGGGCGGTCAATGAGCAGTTCTTC. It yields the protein CASSRDRAVNEQFF.

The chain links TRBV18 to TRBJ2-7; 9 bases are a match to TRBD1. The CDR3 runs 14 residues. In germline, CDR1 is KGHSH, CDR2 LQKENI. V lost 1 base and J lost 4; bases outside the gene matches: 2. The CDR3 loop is CASSPQGQGYEQYF. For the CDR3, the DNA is TGTGCCAGCTCACCACAGGGACAGGGTTACGAGCAGTACTTC.

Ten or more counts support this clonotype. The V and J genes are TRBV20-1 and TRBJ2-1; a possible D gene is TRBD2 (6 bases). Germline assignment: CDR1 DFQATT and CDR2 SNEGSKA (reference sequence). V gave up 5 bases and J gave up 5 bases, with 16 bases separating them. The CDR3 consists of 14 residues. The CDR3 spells CSAPGTVWNNEQFF. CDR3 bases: TGCAGTGCTCCCGGGACTGTCTGGAACAATGAGCAGTTCTTC.

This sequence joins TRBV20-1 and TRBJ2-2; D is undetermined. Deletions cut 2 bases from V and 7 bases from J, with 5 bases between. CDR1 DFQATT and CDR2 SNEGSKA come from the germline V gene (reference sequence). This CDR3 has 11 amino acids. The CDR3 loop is CSARSDGELFF. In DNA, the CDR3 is TGCAGTGCTAGATCAGACGGGGAGCTGTTTTTT.

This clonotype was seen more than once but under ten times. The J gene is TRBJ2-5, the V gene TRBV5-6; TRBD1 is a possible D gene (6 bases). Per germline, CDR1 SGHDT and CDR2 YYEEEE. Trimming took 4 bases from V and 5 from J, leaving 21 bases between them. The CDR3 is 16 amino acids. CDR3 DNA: TGTGCCAGCAGCCGAAAACAGGGCCCGAATTGGGAGACCCAGTACTTC. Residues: CASSRKQGPNWETQYF.

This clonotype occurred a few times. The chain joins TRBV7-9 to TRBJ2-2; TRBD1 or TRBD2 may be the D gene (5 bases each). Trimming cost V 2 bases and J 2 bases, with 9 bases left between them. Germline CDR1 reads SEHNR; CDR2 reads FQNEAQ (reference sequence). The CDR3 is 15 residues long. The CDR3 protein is CASSLWGSNTGELFF. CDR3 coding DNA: TGTGCCAGCAGCTTATGGGGGAGCAACACCGGGGAGCTGTTTTTT.

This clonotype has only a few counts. For the CDR3, the DNA is TGTGCCAGCAGCCGCCGACTAGCGGCTAGCACAGATACGCAGTATTTT. This codes for CASSRRLAASTDTQYF. The genes are TRBV7-2 and TRBJ2-3; 9 positions match TRBD2. From germline, CDR1 is SGHTA and CDR2 FQGNSA. The CDR3 loop spans 16 amino acids. V was pared by 5 bases and J by 0 bases, with 6 bases of the junction left unmatched.

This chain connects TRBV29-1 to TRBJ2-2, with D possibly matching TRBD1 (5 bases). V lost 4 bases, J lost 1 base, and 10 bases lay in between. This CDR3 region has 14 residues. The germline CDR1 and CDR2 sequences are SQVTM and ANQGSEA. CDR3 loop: CSVVRGENTGELFF. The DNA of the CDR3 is TGCAGCGTTGTTAGGGGCGAGAACACCGGGGAGCTGTTTTTT.

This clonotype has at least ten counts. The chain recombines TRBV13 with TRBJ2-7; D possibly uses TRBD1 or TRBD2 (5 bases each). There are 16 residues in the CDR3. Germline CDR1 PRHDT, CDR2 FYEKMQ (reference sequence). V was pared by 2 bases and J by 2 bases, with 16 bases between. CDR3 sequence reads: CASSLFGDDTTYEQYF. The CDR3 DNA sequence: TGTGCCAGCAGCTTATTTGGGGACGACACAACCTACGAGCAGTACTTC.

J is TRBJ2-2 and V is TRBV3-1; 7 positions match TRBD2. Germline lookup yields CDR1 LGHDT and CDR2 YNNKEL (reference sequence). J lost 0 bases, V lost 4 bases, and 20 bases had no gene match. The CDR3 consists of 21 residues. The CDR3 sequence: CASSRKGLAGPSFANTGELFF. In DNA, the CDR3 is TGTGCCAGCAGCCGGAAGGGGTTAGCGGGTCCATCGTTCGCGAACACCGGGGAGCTGTTTTTT.

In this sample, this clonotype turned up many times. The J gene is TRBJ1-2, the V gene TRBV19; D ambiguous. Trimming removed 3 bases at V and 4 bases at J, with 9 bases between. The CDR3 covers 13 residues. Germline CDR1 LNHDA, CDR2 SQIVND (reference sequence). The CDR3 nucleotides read TGTGCCAGTAGTATGGGCGGATCCTATGGCTACACCTTC. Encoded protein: CASSMGGSYGYTF.

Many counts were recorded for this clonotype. The CDR3 nucleotides are TGCAGCGTTCACGGAGGGGGTCAAGAGACCCAGTACTTC. Amino acids: CSVHGGGQETQYF. The rearrangement uses TRBV29-1 and TRBJ2-5; perhaps D is TRBD1 or TRBD2 (6 bases each). This CDR3 comprises 13 residues. V lost 5 bases, J lost 2 bases, and 12 bases lay in between. Germline loops: CDR1 SQVTM, CDR2 ANQGSEA.

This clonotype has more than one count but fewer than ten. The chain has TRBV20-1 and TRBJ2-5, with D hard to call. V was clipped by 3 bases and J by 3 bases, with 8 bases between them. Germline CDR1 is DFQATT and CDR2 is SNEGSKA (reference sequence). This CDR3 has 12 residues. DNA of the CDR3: TGCAGTGCTAGGTCAGGAAAAGAGACCCAGTACTTC. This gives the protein CSARSGKETQYF.

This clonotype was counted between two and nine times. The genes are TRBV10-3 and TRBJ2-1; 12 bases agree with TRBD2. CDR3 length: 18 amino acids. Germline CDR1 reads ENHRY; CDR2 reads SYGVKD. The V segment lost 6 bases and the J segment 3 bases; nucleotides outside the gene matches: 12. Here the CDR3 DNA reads TGTGCCATCAGCTCGACTAGCGGGAGCCCTAACCTCTACAATGAGCAGTTCTTC. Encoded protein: CAISSTSGSPNLYNEQFF.

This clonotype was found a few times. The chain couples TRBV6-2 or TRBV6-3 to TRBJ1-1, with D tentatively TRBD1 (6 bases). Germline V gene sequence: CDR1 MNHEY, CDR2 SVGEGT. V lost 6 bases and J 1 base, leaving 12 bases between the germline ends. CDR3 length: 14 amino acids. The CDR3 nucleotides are TGTGCCAGCAGACACGGGGGGCCGAACACTGAAGCTTTCTTT. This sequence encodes CASRHGGPNTEAFF.